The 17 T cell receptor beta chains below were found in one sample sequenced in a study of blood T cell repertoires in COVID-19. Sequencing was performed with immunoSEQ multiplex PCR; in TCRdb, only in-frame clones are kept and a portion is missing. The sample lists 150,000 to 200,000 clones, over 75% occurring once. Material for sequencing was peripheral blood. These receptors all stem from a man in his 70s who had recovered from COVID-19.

CDR3 sequence (DNA): TGTGCCAGTAGTATGCTAGCGGGAGAGGCAGATACGCAGTATTTT. Protein sequence: CASSMLAGEADTQYF. This rearrangement joins TRBV19 to TRBJ2-3; 10 bases fit TRBD2. The ends lost 3 bases at V and 4 bases at J; junction bases unmatched: 4. The CDR3 spans 15 residues. CDR1 is LNHDA, CDR2 SQIVND, per germline (reference sequence).

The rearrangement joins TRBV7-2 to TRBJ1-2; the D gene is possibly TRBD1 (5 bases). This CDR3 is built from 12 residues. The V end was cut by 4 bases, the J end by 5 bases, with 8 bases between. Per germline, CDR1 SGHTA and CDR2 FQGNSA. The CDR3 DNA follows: TGTGCCAGCAGCTCGCCAGGGTATGGCTACACCTTC. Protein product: CASSSPGYGYTF.

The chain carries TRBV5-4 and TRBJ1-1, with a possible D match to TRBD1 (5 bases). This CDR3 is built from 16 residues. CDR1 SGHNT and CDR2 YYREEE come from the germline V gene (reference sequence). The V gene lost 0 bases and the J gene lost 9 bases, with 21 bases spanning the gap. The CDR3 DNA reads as TGTGCCAGCAGCTTGGCGGTCGGCCAGGGCAAGGAGAAAGCTTTCTTT. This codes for CASSLAVGQGKEKAFF.

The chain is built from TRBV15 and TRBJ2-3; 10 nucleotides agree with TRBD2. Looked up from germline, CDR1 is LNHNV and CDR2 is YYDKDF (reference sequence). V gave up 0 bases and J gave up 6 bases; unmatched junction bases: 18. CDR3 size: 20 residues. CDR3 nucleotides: TGTGCCACCAGCAGAGATGCCAGGACTAGCGGACCGTCGAGGTTGGATACGCAGTATTTT. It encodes CATSRDARTSGPSRLDTQYF.

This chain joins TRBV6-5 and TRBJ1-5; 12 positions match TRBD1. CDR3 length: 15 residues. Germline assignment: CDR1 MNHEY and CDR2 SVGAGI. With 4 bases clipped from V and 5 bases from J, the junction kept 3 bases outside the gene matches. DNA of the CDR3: TGTGCCAGCAGTTGGGACAGGGGGCCCTATCAGCCCCAGCATTTT. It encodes CASSWDRGPYQPQHF.

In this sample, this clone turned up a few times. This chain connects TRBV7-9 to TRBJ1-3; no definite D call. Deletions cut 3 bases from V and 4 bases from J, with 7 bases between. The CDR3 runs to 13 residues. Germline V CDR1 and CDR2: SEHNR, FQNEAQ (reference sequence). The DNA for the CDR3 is TGTGCCAGCAGCTTTCCCGAGGGAAACACCATATATTTT. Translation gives CASSFPEGNTIYF.

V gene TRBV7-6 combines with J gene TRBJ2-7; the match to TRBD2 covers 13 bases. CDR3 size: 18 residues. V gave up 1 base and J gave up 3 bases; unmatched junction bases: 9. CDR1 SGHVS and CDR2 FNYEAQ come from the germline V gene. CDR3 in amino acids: CASSLGLAGGPRGYEQYF. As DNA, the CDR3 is TGTGCCAGCAGCTTAGGACTAGCGGGAGGCCCTCGAGGCTACGAGCAGTACTTC.

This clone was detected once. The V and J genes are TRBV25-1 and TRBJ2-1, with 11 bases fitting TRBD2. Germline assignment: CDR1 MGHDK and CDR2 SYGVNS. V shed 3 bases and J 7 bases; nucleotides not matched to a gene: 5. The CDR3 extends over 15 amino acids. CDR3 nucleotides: TGTGCCAGCAGTGATAGCGGGAGGGCTAGGAATGAGCAGTTCTTC. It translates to CASSDSGRARNEQFF.

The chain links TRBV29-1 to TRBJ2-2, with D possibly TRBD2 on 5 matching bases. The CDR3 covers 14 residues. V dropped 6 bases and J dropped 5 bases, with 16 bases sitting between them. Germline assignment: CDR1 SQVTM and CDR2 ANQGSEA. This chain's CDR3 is CSVRSGVSTGELFF. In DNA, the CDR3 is TGCAGCGTCCGGTCCGGGGTTAGTACCGGGGAGCTGTTTTTT.

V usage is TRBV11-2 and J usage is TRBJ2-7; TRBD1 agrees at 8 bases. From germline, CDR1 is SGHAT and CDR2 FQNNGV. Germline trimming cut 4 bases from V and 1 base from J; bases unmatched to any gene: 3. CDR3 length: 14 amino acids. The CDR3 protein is CASSSQGVSYEQYF. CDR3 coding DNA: TGTGCCAGCAGCTCACAGGGGGTGTCCTACGAGCAGTACTTC.

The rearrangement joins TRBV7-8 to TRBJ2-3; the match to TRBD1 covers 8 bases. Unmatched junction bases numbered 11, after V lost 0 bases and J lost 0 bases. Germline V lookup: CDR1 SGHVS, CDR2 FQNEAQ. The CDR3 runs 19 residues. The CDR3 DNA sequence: TGTGCCAGCAGCTTAGCGTCCGGACAGGGTCTTCCTAGCACAGATACGCAGTATTTT. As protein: CASSLASGQGLPSTDTQYF.

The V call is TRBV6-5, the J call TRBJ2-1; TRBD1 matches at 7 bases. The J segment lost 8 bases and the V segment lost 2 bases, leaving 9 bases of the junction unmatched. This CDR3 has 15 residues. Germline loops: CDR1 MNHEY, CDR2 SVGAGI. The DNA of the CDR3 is TGTGCCAGCAGTTACCGAACAGGGACAGTCGATGAGCAGTTCTTC. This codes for CASSYRTGTVDEQFF.

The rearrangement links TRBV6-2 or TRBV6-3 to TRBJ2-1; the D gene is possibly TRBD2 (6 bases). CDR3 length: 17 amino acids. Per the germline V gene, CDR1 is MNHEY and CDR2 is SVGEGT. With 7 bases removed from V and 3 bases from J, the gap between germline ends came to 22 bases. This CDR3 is CASTPRGVAVGYNEQFF. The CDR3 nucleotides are TGTGCCAGCACCCCCCGAGGGGTAGCGGTCGGCTACAATGAGCAGTTCTTC.

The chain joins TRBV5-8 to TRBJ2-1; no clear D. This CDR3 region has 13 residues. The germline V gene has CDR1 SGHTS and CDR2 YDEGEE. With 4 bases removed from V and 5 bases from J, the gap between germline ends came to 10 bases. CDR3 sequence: CASSLMENNEQFF. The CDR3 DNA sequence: TGTGCCAGCAGCCTAATGGAGAACAATGAGCAGTTCTTC.

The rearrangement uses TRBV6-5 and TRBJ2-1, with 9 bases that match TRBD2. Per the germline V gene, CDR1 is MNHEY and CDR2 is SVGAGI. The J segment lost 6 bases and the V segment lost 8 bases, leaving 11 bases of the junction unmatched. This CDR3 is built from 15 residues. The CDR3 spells CASGRGGVVGNEQFF. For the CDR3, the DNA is TGTGCCAGCGGGCGGGGGGGAGTCGTGGGCAATGAGCAGTTCTTC.

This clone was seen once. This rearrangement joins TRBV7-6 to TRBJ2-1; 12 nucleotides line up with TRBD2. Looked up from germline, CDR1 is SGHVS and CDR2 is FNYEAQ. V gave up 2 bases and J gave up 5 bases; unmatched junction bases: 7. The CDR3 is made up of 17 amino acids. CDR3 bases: TGTGCCAGCAGCTTAACCGCCTGGACTAGCGGGGACAATGAGCAGTTCTTC. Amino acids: CASSLTAWTSGDNEQFF. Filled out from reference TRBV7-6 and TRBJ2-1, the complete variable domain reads GAGVSQSPRYKVTKRGQDVALRCDPISGHVSLYWYRQALGQGPEFLTYFNYEAQQDKSGLPNDRFSAERPEGSISTLTIQRTEQRDSAMYRCASSLTAWTSGDNEQFFGPGTRLTVL.

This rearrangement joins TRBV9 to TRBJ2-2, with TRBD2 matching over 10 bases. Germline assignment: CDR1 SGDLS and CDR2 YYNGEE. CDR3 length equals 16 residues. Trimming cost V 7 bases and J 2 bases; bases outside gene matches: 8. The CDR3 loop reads CASCPTSGNNTGELFF. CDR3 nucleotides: TGTGCCAGCTGCCCTACTAGCGGGAATAACACCGGGGAGCTGTTTTTT.